A single sample is the source of the 18 T cell receptor beta chains below, sequenced in a study of post-analysis software for immune sequencing data. Their antigen targets remain unknown. General study points: A few TRBV segments (TRBV5-6, TRBV5-1 and TRBV20-1 among them) occurred more frequently in patients than in controls.

Incorporated into the TCR beta cDNA libraries were unique molecular identifiers, which served to reduce PCR and sequencing biases. MiXCR was run by TCRdb on the PCR reads, yielding one entry per CDR3 protein. The sample lists more than 350,000 distinct CDR3 sequences; roughly 38% were seen once. Material: blood. All receptors derive from a girl aged 2 to 10 with multiple sclerosis.

In this sample, this clonotype turned up a few times. The V call is TRBV5-1, the J call TRBJ2-1; 7 bases match TRBD1. The germline CDR1 and CDR2 sequences are SGHRS and YFSETQ. This CDR3 has 16 amino acids. The trim removed 3 bases at V and 6 bases at J, leaving 12 bases unmatched. CDR3: CASSSLVVRGSNEQFF. CDR3 in DNA: TGCGCCAGCAGCTCGCTAGTTGTCAGGGGGAGCAATGAGCAGTTCTTC.

The rearrangement links TRBV25-1 to TRBJ2-7; 10 bases agree with TRBD2. The end of the DNA fits TRBJ2-5 better, so the J call may be wrong. This CDR3 is 20 amino acids long. CDR1 MGHDK and CDR2 SYGVNS come from the germline V gene. The DNA for the CDR3 is TGTGCCAGCAGTGAATATGATTGGGCTAGCGGGAGATCGAGGAGAGAGACCCAGTACTTC. This gives the protein CASSEYDWASGRSRRETQYF.

There are a few counts of this clonotype. The rearrangement links TRBV5-1 to TRBJ2-4, with a tentative D call TRBD1 (6 bases). TRBJ2-7 matches the DNA end more closely, so the J call is doubtful. Germline assignment: CDR1 SGHRS and CDR2 YFSETQ. CDR3 size: 15 residues. CDR3 in DNA: TGCGCCAGCAGCCCGGACAGCGTTAGGACCTACGAGCAGTACTTC. It translates to CASSPDSVRTYEQYF.

The V call is TRBV12-3 or TRBV12-4, the J call TRBJ2-3, with a tentative D call TRBD1 (6 bases). This CDR3 region has 15 residues. V lost 4 bases to trimming and J lost 4 bases, with 15 bases between them. CDR3: CASSSDSDTPDTQYF. Written as DNA, the CDR3 is TGTGCCAGCAGTTCGGACAGCGACACTCCAGATACGCAGTATTTT.

This clonotype came up a few times. The V and J genes are TRBV10-2 and TRBJ1-5; 9 nucleotides agree with TRBD1. This CDR3 is 14 amino acids long. The J segment lost 7 bases and the V segment lost 6 bases, leaving 7 bases of the junction unmatched. Germline V gene lookup returns CDR1 WSHSY and CDR2 SAAADI. The CDR3 sequence is CASSWGQGEQPQHF. In DNA, the CDR3 is TGCGCCAGCAGCTGGGGACAGGGTGAACAGCCCCAGCATTTT.

The genes are TRBV7-9 and TRBJ2-3; 7 bases map to TRBD1. CDR3 length equals 14 residues. Germline V CDR1 and CDR2: SEHNR, FQNEAQ (reference sequence). J lost 6 bases, V lost 5 bases, and 8 bases had no gene match. The CDR3 DNA reads TGTGCCAGCAGCCGCCCAGACAGGGTTGATACGCAGTATTTT. Its protein is CASSRPDRVDTQYF.

This clonotype occurred a few times. The chain uses TRBV14 and TRBJ2-4; the D gene could be TRBD1 or TRBD2 (5 bases each). The J call may be incorrect, as the DNA end agrees better with TRBJ2-5. Germline V lookup: CDR1 SGHDN, CDR2 FVKESK. The CDR3 is 19 amino acids. The CDR3 region has the DNA TGTGCCAGCAGCCAAGAATCGGGTTTGGGGACGGTGCTTCAAGAGACCCAGTACTTC. Amino acids: CASSQESGLGTVLQETQYF.

Notes on this clonotype: A single base separates this from a much larger clone, so it may be a read error. The gene calls are TRBV20-1 and TRBJ2-1; 10 nucleotides align to TRBD2. TRBJ2-7 matches the DNA end more closely, so the J call is doubtful. Germline-derived CDR1 and CDR2 are DFQATT and SNEGSKA (reference sequence). This CDR3 is built from 18 residues. In nucleotides, the CDR3 is TGCAGTGCTAGAAGAGATAAGCGGGGGGGCCAAGGGACAAATGAGCAGTACTTC. Protein: CSARRDKRGGQGTNEQYF.

There are a few counts of this clonotype. CDR3 bases: TGCGCCAGCAGCTTATCGACTAGCGATTACGAGCAGTACTTC. Translation: CASSLSTSDYEQYF. V gene TRBV5-1 combines with J gene TRBJ2-7; 8 bases are a match to TRBD2. The CDR3 extends over 14 amino acids. V lost 2 bases to trimming and J lost 4 bases; unmatched junction nucleotides: 5. Germline assignment: CDR1 SGHRS and CDR2 YFSETQ.

V is TRBV5-4 and J is TRBJ1-4; 8 nucleotides match TRBD1. CDR1 and CDR2 from the germline V gene are SGHNT and YYREEE (reference sequence). J was trimmed by 7 bases and V by 4 bases; bases with no gene match: 9. The CDR3 covers 15 residues. CDR3 sequence reads: CASSPSTGESEKLFF. CDR3 nucleotides: TGTGCCAGCAGCCCGTCGACAGGGGAAAGTGAAAAACTGTTTTTT.

In its sample, this clonotype was seen a few times. The gene calls are TRBV12-3 or TRBV12-4 and TRBJ1-5, with 7 bases that match TRBD1. After removal of 4 bases from V and 7 bases from J, the junction contained 4 bases not matched to a gene. This CDR3 region has 13 residues. CDR3 sequence: CASSSTGEQPQHF. The CDR3 DNA reads TGTGCCAGCAGTTCCACAGGGGAACAGCCCCAGCATTTT.

There are a few counts of this clonotype. The chain links TRBV7-2 to TRBJ2-3; the D gene could be TRBD1 or TRBD2 (5 bases each). Germline V gene sequence: CDR1 SGHTA, CDR2 FQGNSA. V was clipped by 3 bases and J by 4 bases, with 20 bases between them. This CDR3 comprises 17 residues. CDR3 loop: CASSFPTGTENPDTQYF. The CDR3 nucleotides are TGTGCCAGCAGCTTCCCTACCGGGACCGAAAATCCAGATACGCAGTATTTT.

About this clonotype itself: Mismatch with germline at one junction end may stem from a read error. This CDR3 reads CTSSLAPGVGPPRHF. The CDR3 DNA follows: TGTACCAGCAGCTTAGCCCCAGGGGTAGGGCCGCCCCGCCACTTT. This chain connects TRBV7-9 to TRBJ1-6; weak D call: TRBD1 (6 bases). CDR1 is SEHNR, CDR2 FQNEAQ, per germline (reference sequence). The CDR3 has 15 residues. The variable domain in full, completed from reference TRBV7-9 and TRBJ1-6, reads DTGVSQNPRHKITKRGQNVTFRCDPISEHNRLYWYRQTLGQGPEFLTYFQNEAQLEKSRLLSDRFSAERPKGSFSTLEIQRTEQGDSAMYLCTSSLAPGVGPPRHFGNGTRLTVT.

This clonotype has more than one count but fewer than ten. The chain is built from TRBV5-1 and TRBJ2-1; 9 bases match TRBD1. CDR1 is SGHRS, CDR2 YFSETQ, per germline. CDR3 length equals 14 residues. J was trimmed by 8 bases and V by 9 bases; bases with no gene match: 12. Here the CDR3 DNA reads TGCGCCACCGAACCGGGACAGGGTCTCCATGAGCAGTTCTTC. It encodes CATEPGQGLHEQFF. Full variable domain (outside the CDR3, taken from reference TRBV5-1 and TRBJ2-1): KAGVTQTPRYLIKTRGQQVTLSCSPISGHRSVSWYQQTPGQGLQFLFEYFSETQRNKGNFPGRFSGRQFSNSRSEMNVSTLELGDSALYLCATEPGQGLHEQFFGPGTRLTVL.

The gene calls are TRBV6-2 or TRBV6-3 and TRBJ1-1; D is unresolved. The V and J ends lost 0 bases and 3 bases respectively, with 17 bases between them. Germline V gives CDR1 MNHEY, CDR2 SVGEGT. This CDR3 spans 17 amino acids. Here the CDR3 reads CASSYSYREGRYTEAFF. The DNA for the CDR3 is TGTGCCAGCAGTTACTCGTATAGGGAAGGAAGATACACTGAAGCTTTCTTT.

J is TRBJ2-7 and V is TRBV2, with 8 bases lining up with TRBD1. J lost 12 bases, V lost 4 bases, and 5 bases had no gene match. Looked up from germline, CDR1 is SNHLY and CDR2 is FYNNEI. This CDR3 region has 11 residues. CDR3 protein: CASSGVDRAYF. The CDR3 DNA follows: TGTGCCAGCAGTGGTGTGGACAGGGCGTACTTC.

This clonotype was found many times. The CDR3 DNA reads TGTGCCACCAGTGACCCGTCGGCAGACCAAGAGATTAGGGGCCAGTACTTC. Translating it yields CATSDPSADQEIRGQYF. The V and J genes are TRBV24-1 and TRBJ2-5; tentatively, D is TRBD1 (5 bases). The CDR3 runs 17 residues. The germline gives CDR1 KGHDR, CDR2 SFDVKD. V was pared by 4 bases and J by 10 bases, with 27 bases between.

The V call is TRBV12-3 or TRBV12-4, the J call TRBJ2-7; a weak D match, TRBD2 (6 bases). There are 16 residues in the CDR3. V dropped 5 bases and J dropped 1 base, with 18 bases sitting between them. The CDR3 DNA reads as TGTGCCAGCAGTCCGATAACTAGCCAACTATCCTACGAGCAGTACTTC. Translating it yields CASSPITSQLSYEQYF.